Listed below are T cell receptor beta chains from one sample, sequenced in a study of T cells in tuberculosis. The data were produced by immunoSEQ multiplex PCR, yet TCRdb's version contains in-frame clones alone and is incomplete. The sample has about 30,000 clones, approximately 93% seen once. The material sequenced was PBMCs. The receptors shown here come from a donor between 10 and 35 years old with latent tuberculosis or without tuberculosis infection. CDR3s include the opening cysteine and the closing phenylalanine or tryptophan. The D gene is left open where the match is weak. For some rows the clone size is stated as once, few or many, or as a class when expanded; others skip it.

J	size	V	D	DNA	CDR3
TRBJ2-7	-	TRBV29-1	TRBD2	TGCAGCGCCAGTCAAGGGCGGGGGGCGATCCCCCAGTACTTC	CSASQGRGAIPQYF
TRBJ2-1	-	TRBV12-5	-	TGTGCTAGTGGTTTGGTACCCACAGGGCGGGATGAGCAGTTCTTC	CASGLVPTGRDEQFF
TRBJ1-1	-	TRBV7-8	-	TGTGCCAGCAGCTTAGACCCCACAGGTCTTGACACTGAAGCTTTCTTT	CASSLDPTGLDTEAFF
TRBJ1-2	-	TRBV6-1	TRBD1	TGTGCCAGCGGGACAGGGGGCAACTATGGCTACACCTTC	CASGTGGNYGYTF
TRBJ2-1	-	TRBV5-1	TRBD1	TGCGCCAGCAGCTTGACAGGGGAGAATGAGCAGTTCTTC	CASSLTGENEQFF
TRBJ2-1	-	TRBV9	TRBD2	TGTGCCAGCAGCGTAACGGGAGGGCCCTACAATGAGCAGTTCTTC	CASSVTGGPYNEQFF
TRBJ1-4	-	TRBV7-2	TRBD1	TGTGCCAGCAGTCCCACGGGACAGAAAAATGAAAAACTGTTTTTT	CASSPTGQKNEKLFF
TRBJ2-7	-	TRBV4-1	TRBD1	TGCGCCAGCAGCCTAAGTCGCGAGGGACAGGCCTACGAGCAGTACTTC	CASSLSREGQAYEQYF
TRBJ2-7	-	TRBV6-4	-	TGTGCCAGCACCCTAAAGACAGCCTCCGACTACGAGCAGTACTTC	CASTLKTASDYEQYF
TRBJ2-1	once	TRBV6-5	-	TGTGCCAGCAGCCGGGGGACCCAAGAGCAGTTCTTC	CASSRGTQEQFF
TRBJ2-3	-	TRBV28	TRBD2	TGTGCCAGCAGTTTGGGCGGGAGAACAGATACGCAGTATTTT	CASSLGGRTDTQYF
TRBJ2-3	-	TRBV6-6	-	TGTGCCAGCAGTTACAACAGGGTAGCAGATACGCAGTATTTT	CASSYNRVADTQYF
TRBJ1-2	once	TRBV30	-	TGTGCCTGGAGTGTAAGGGGCCCCTCTAACTATGGCTACACCTTC	CAWSVRGPSNYGYTF
TRBJ1-5	few	TRBV4-1	-	TGCGCCAGCAGCCAAGCGGCAGGGGTTACCCTCAATCAGCCCCAGCATTTT	CASSQAAGVTLNQPQHF
TRBJ2-2	-	TRBV18	-	TGTGCCAGCTCACCGACGGCAGGGCACACCGGGGAGCTGTTTTTT	CASSPTAGHTGELFF
TRBJ2-7	-	TRBV7-2	TRBD1	TGTGCCAGCAGCTTAGAACAGGGGGTATACGAGCAGTACTTC	CASSLEQGVYEQYF
TRBJ2-7	once	TRBV30	-	TGTGCCGGAGTCCGGGACTCCTACGAGCAGTACTTC	CAGVRDSYEQYF
TRBJ1-4	-	TRBV30	-	TGTGCCTGGAGTGGAGGGGGTAAACTGTTTTTT	CAWSGGGKLFF
TRBJ2-5	-	TRBV5-1	TRBD2	TGCGCCAGCAGCTCGACTAGCGGGGGAGAGACCCAGTACTTC	CASSSTSGGETQYF
TRBJ2-1	-	TRBV30	TRBD1	TGTGGGACAGGGGGCCGCAATGAGCAGTTCTTC	CGTGGRNEQFF
TRBJ1-2	-	TRBV15	TRBD1	TGTGCCACCAGCAGAGGCGGCAGGGGGCGCTCAGATGGCTACACCTTC	CATSRGGRGRSDGYTF
TRBJ2-3	-	TRBV7-8	-	TGTGCCAGCAGCTTTCGGAGCGCTGATACGCAGTATTTT	CASSFRSADTQYF